Sequencing of this TCR beta chain was carried out in a study of blood T cell repertoires in COVID-19 (dated by TCRdb to the early 2020s). For the wider study: Samples from collaborators originated in the United States, Italy and Spain and spanned both the acute and convalescent phases of COVID-19. A freely available public database, intended as a resource for researchers studying the immune response to SARS-CoV-2, is where the repertoires were released. The material from the prospective study consisted of cDNA or gDNA derived from T cells, B-cell-depleted T cells, or PBMCs. A de-identified subject ID, COVID-19 status, age in years and sex were almost always included in the sample metadata. Where HLA class I and class II types were available, the types were taken from metadata supplied by the sample provider, not from assay-based typing. Samples came from the ongoing ImmuneRACE study (first 160 participants) plus 1,254 subjects from 6 global collaborators. The dataset comprised deeply sampled blood TCRbeta repertoires from subjects exposed to, actively infected with, or recovered from COVID-19. Results and caveats for the whole study, not just this receptor: The quantity of clinical and demographic metadata differed by source and by participant and was supplied without curation.

One collaborating source in Seattle enrolled patients while the patients were actively infected and followed the patients over time throughout the course of disease. Collaborating institutions collected whole blood in K2EDTA tubes following their own protocols. For TCRbeta analysis, collaborators shipped samples in one of three forms: frozen whole blood, isolated PBMCs, or DNA extracted from either of those sample types. The immunoSEQ Assay, a bias-controlled multiplex PCR, was used to amplify TCRbeta CDR3 regions from genomic DNA. As for the authors' bioinformatics: Nucleated cell counts per sample were estimated from amplification of reference gene primers within the assay. To quantify the absolute abundance of each unique TCRbeta CDR3 rearrangement, sequence reads were collapsed and filtered. For each sample, productive Simpson clonality was calculated as the square root of Simpson's diversity index across productive rearrangements. TCRdb took over this immuneACCESS table, retaining in-frame rearrangements with V and J assigned. Such tables are incomplete; in checked studies, under half of the missing clones stem from an unresolved V gene, and the remainder is unexplained. V and J calls plus clone size are reproduced from that table; the DNA served to infer D and trimming. This sample lists 410,000 or so clones; approximately 91% were detected once. The ten largest clones represent roughly 1.6% of the sample.

Concerning this clone: Its antigen target is currently unknown. Qualities for individual bases were not recorded, and no much larger clone is one base off.

Compared with germline, V lacks 5 bases and J lacks 10 bases; bases without a gene match: 11. CDR1 and CDR2 are drawn from the germline V gene (reference sequence): MNHNY, SVGAGI. Its CDR3 holds 16 amino acids, cysteine through phenylalanine. Here the CDR3 DNA is all that survives: 48 bases in frame from base 1. This chain is built from TRBV6-6 and TRBJ1-6, and TRBD1 matches 10 of the central bases. Sequencing was done on a sample of peripheral blood. The clonotype was recovered from a woman aged 40 to 50 with COVID-19, enrolled during active disease. Read as DNA, the sequence is TGTGCCAGCAGTGGCACGGACAGGGGGAAGCGGTCACCCCTCCACTTT. This translates into CASSGTDRGKRSPLHF.